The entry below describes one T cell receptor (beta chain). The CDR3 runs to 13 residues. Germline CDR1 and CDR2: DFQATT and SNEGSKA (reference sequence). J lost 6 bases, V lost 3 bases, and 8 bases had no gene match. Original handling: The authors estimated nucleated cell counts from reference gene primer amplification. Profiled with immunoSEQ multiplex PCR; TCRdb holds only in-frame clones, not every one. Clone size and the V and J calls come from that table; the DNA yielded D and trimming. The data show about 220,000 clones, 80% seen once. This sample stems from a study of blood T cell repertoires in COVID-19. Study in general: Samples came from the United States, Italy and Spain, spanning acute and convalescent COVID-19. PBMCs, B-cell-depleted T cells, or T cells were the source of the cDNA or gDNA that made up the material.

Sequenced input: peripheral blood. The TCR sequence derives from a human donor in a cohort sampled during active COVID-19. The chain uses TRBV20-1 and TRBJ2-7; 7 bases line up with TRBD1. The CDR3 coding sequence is TGCAGTGCTAGTGACGTAAACAGGGGCGAGCAGTACTTC. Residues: CSASDVNRGEQYF.